This T cell receptor (beta chain) was retrieved from a study of CD4 T cells in relation to SARS-CoV-2 and coronaviruses. At the level of the study: The HLA restriction of the shared crossreactive spike epitopes was mapped.

Before the COVID-19 pandemic, during about 2011-2018, CD4+ T cells were taken from unexposed donors. Isolation of CD4+ T cells took place after approximately 10 days in culture. Profiled with immunoSEQ multiplex PCR; TCRdb holds only in-frame clones, not every one. The repertoire holds about 20,000 clones, with about 72% as singletons. To note about this clone: Its target is unknown.

The CDR3 length is 16 residues. Trimming cost V 5 bases and J 7 bases, with 18 bases left between them. The germline V gene encodes CDR1 SGHVS and CDR2 FQNEAQ. The specimen sequenced was CD4+ T cells from PBMCs, cultured in vitro. The sequence derives from a human donor in good health. This chain connects TRBV7-8 to TRBJ1-6; D possibly corresponds to TRBD1 (6 bases). CDR3 in amino acids: CASSPPGRGDNSPLHF. CDR3 in DNA: TGTGCCAGCAGCCCTCCGGGAAGGGGGGACAATTCACCCCTCCACTTT. The whole variable domain, filled in from reference TRBV7-8 and TRBJ1-6, reads GAGVSQSPRYKVAKRGQDVALRCDPISGHVSLFWYQQALGQGPEFLTYFQNEAQLDKSGLPSDRFFAERPEGSVSTLKIQRTQQEDSAVYLCASSPPGRGDNSPLHFGNGTRLTVT.